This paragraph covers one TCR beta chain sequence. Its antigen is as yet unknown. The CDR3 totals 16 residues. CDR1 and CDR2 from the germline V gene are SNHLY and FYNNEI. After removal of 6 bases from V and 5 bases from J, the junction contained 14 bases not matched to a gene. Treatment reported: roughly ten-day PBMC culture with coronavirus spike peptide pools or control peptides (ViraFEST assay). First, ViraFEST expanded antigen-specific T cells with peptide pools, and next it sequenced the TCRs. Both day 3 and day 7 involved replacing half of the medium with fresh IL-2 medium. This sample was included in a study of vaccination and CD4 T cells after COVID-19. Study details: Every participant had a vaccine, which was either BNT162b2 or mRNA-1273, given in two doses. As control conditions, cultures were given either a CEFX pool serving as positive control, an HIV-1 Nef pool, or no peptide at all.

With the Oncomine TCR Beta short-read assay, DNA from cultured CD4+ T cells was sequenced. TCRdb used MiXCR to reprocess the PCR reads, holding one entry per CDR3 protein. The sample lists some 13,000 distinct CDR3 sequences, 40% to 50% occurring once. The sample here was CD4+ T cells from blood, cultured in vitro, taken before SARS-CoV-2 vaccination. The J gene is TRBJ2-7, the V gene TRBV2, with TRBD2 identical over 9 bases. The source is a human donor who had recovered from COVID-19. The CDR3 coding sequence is TGTGCCAGCAGGCGATCCGAGCGGGAGGTTTTCAACGAGCAGTACTTC. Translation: CASRRSEREVFNEQYF.